Listed below are T cell receptor beta chains from one sample, sequenced in a study of T cell responses to AZD1222 COVID-19 vaccine. Method: immunoSEQ multiplex PCR; TCRdb's copy keeps in-frame clones and lacks some. The table has about 120,000 clones, about 94% seen once. The sample was peripheral blood, taken 28 days after the second AZD1222 dose. These TCRs come from an adult who received the AZD1222 COVID-19 vaccine. The CDR3 runs from the conserved cysteine through the conserved F or W. A D gene is named only where the DNA matches it firmly. Not all rows give a size; the values are once, few, many and, for expanded clones, a class.

j_gene | d_gene | abundance | v_gene | CDR3aa | CDR3nt
TRBJ1-2 | . | . | TRBV29-1 | CSVNAFYGYTF | TGCAGCGTGAACGCCTTCTATGGCTACACCTTC
TRBJ2-7 | . | . | TRBV19 | CASTRSDGPYEQYF | TGTGCCAGTACCCGGTCGGACGGACCCTACGAGCAGTACTTC
TRBJ1-2 | TRBD1 | . | TRBV28 | CASSLGGTAPPVRGYGYTF | TGTGCCAGCAGCCTGGGGGGGACAGCTCCTCCCGTGCGGGGCTATGGCTACACCTTC
TRBJ2-3 | TRBD2 | . | TRBV4-2 | CASSQEGSGRAGDTQYF | TGTGCCAGCAGCCAAGAGGGTAGCGGGAGGGCCGGAGATACGCAGTATTTT
TRBJ1-4 | TRBD1 | . | TRBV7-6 | CASSPSGQGGATNEKLFF | TGTGCCAGCAGCCCCAGTGGACAGGGTGGGGCAACTAATGAAAAACTGTTTTTT
TRBJ1-2 | TRBD1 | . | TRBV4-1 | CASSQGIRGQGYGGYTF | TGCGCCAGCAGCCAAGGGATTCGGGGACAGGGCTATGGCGGCTACACCTTC
TRBJ1-2 | . | . | TRBV14 | CASRRTAPGNYGYTF | TGTGCCAGCAGGCGAACCGCTCCGGGGAACTATGGCTACACCTTC
TRBJ1-5 | . | . | TRBV3-1/TRBV3-2 | CASSQDPGNQPQHF | TGTGCCAGCAGCCAAGATCCGGGCAATCAGCCCCAGCATTTT
TRBJ2-5 | TRBD1 | . | TRBV18 | CASSYGTGGEETQYF | TGTGCCAGCTCATACGGGACAGGGGGCGAGGAGACCCAGTACTTC
TRBJ1-1 | . | once | TRBV27 | CASSLSGFMNTEAFF | TGTGCCAGCAGTTTATCGGGATTCATGAACACTGAAGCTTTCTTT
TRBJ1-1 | . | . | TRBV4-1 | CASSQVGPNTEAFF | TGCGCCAGCAGCCAAGTCGGACCGAACACTGAAGCTTTCTTT
TRBJ1-5 | . | . | TRBV6-5 | CASRTESNQPQHF | TGTGCCAGCAGGACGGAGAGCAATCAGCCCCAGCATTTT
TRBJ1-5 | . | . | TRBV19 | CASTPYELTQPQHF | TGTGCCAGTACCCCCTACGAATTAACTCAGCCCCAGCATTTT
TRBJ2-7 | TRBD2 | once | TRBV11-3 | CASSHGLAGGNEQYF | TGTGCCAGCAGCCACGGACTAGCGGGAGGTAACGAGCAGTACTTC
TRBJ2-7 | . | . | TRBV30 | CAWSVVGKGSYEQYF | TGTGCCTGGAGTGTAGTCGGGAAGGGGTCCTACGAGCAGTACTTC
TRBJ1-5 | . | . | TRBV4-1 | CASSQVGRGNQPQHF | TGCGCCAGCAGCCAAGTCGGACGGGGCAATCAGCCCCAGCATTTT
TRBJ2-5 | TRBD2 | once | TRBV5-1 | CASSWGGQETQYF | TGCGCCAGCAGCTGGGGGGGGCAAGAGACCCAGTACTTC
TRBJ1-3 | TRBD1 | few | TRBV5-4 | CASSTGDRLSGNTIYF | TGTGCCAGCAGCACAGGGGACAGACTCTCTGGAAACACCATATATTTT
TRBJ1-1 | TRBD1 | . | TRBV5-1 | CASSLLTGVVTEAFF | TGCGCCAGCAGCTTGCTGACAGGGGTGGTTACTGAAGCTTTCTTT
TRBJ2-2 | . | . | TRBV7-7 | CASSFSPASDTGELFF | TGTGCCAGCAGCTTTTCCCCCGCTAGCGACACCGGGGAGCTGTTTTTT
TRBJ1-3 | . | . | TRBV11-2 | CASSLGGKNTIYF | TGTGCCAGCAGCTTAGGAGGAAAAAACACCATATATTTT
TRBJ1-2 | . | . | TRBV5-1 | CASSLGQSYGYTF | TGCGCCAGCAGCTTGGGACAGTCATATGGCTACACCTTC
TRBJ1-4 | . | . | TRBV6-5 | CASSYEGGSKKLFF | TGTGCCAGCAGTTATGAGGGGGGGTCCAAAAAACTGTTTTTT
TRBJ1-5 | . | . | TRBV11-2 | CASSLGRGQPQHF | TGTGCCAGCAGCTTAGGGAGGGGCCAGCCCCAGCATTTT
TRBJ2-7 | TRBD2 | . | TRBV2 | CASSRLADPAYEQYF | TGTGCCAGCAGCCGACTAGCGGACCCAGCCTACGAGCAGTACTTC
TRBJ1-1 | . | once | TRBV10-1 | CASSTSGDTEAFF | TGCGCCAGCAGTACCTCTGGGGACACTGAAGCTTTCTTT
TRBJ2-7 | TRBD2 | once | TRBV2 | CASLSGGTLISYEQYF | TGTGCCAGCCTGAGCGGGGGGACCCTAATCTCCTACGAGCAGTACTTC
TRBJ2-1 | TRBD2 | . | TRBV14 | CASSQVTSGRASYNEQFF | TGTGCCAGCAGCCAAGTAACTAGCGGGAGGGCCTCTTACAATGAGCAGTTCTTC
TRBJ2-7 | TRBD2 | . | TRBV6-6 | CASSPRTSGDWNYEQYF | TGTGCCAGCAGTCCTCGGACTAGCGGGGATTGGAACTACGAGCAGTACTTC
TRBJ1-1 | . | . | TRBV5-6 | CASSPSPLTGDTEAFF | TGTGCCAGCAGCCCATCCCCCCTGACAGGAGACACTGAAGCTTTCTTT
TRBJ2-7 | . | . | TRBV3-1/TRBV3-2 | CASSRLSPGEQYF | TGTGCCAGCAGCCGATTATCGCCTGGCGAGCAGTACTTC
TRBJ2-7 | . | . | TRBV12-3/TRBV12-4 | CASSLGYEQYF | TGTGCCAGCAGTTTGGGATACGAGCAGTACTTC
TRBJ1-5 | . | . | TRBV19 | CASSTGRVVGEPQHF | TGTGCCAGTAGTACCGGGAGGGTCGTTGGTGAGCCCCAGCATTTT
TRBJ1-3 | . | . | TRBV21-1 | CASSKQGSGNTIYF | TGTGCCAGCAGCAAACAGGGGTCCGGAAACACCATATATTTT
TRBJ2-7 | . | . | TRBV5-1 | CASSSGTVSYEQYF | TGCGCCAGCAGCTCAGGGACGGTATCCTACGAGCAGTACTTC
TRBJ1-4 | TRBD1 | once | TRBV12-3/TRBV12-4 | CASSARDREKLFF | TGTGCCAGCAGTGCTCGGGACAGAGAAAAACTGTTTTTT
TRBJ1-3 | TRBD1 | . | TRBV10-2 | CASSRTGSGNTIYF | TGCGCCAGCAGTCGGACAGGCTCTGGAAACACCATATATTTT
TRBJ1-1 | TRBD1 | . | TRBV6-5 | CASSYGTVTVGTEAFF | TGTGCCAGCAGTTACGGGACAGTGACGGTAGGCACTGAAGCTTTCTTT
TRBJ2-2 | . | . | TRBV27 | CASSYGQAGVAGELFF | TGTGCCAGCAGTTACGGTCAGGCAGGGGTAGCCGGGGAGCTGTTTTTT
TRBJ2-3 | . | . | TRBV6-5 | CASRRRPLPTDTQYF | TGTGCCAGCCGCCGCCGGCCATTGCCCACAGATACGCAGTATTTT
TRBJ2-3 | TRBD2 | . | TRBV28 | CASSLPSGIDTQYF | TGTGCCAGCAGTTTGCCTAGCGGGATAGATACGCAGTATTTT
TRBJ2-5 | TRBD2 | once | TRBV5-1 | CASSSESSQFVGGIETQYF | TGCGCCAGCAGCTCCGAATCGAGCCAGTTTGTGGGGGGGATAGAGACCCAGTACTTC
TRBJ1-3 | . | . | TRBV19 | CASSTHVPSGNTIYF | TGTGCCAGTAGTACACACGTTCCCTCTGGAAACACCATATATTTT
TRBJ2-2 | TRBD2 | . | TRBV5-4 | CASSHREGTGELFF | TGTGCCAGCAGCCATAGGGAGGGCACCGGGGAGCTGTTTTTT
TRBJ1-6 | . | few | TRBV29-1 | CSVGTDNSPLHF | TGCAGCGTCGGTACAGATAATTCACCCCTCCACTTT
TRBJ2-1 | . | . | TRBV5-4 | CASSLSAGDNEQFF | TGTGCCAGCAGCTTGTCGGCGGGCGACAATGAGCAGTTCTTC
TRBJ2-5 | TRBD2 | . | TRBV4-1 | CASSQVGREDQETQYF | TGCGCCAGCAGCCAAGTGGGGCGGGAGGACCAAGAGACCCAGTACTTC
TRBJ2-1 | . | . | TRBV4-1 | CASSQGQDNEQFF | TGCGCCAGCAGCCAAGGGCAGGACAATGAGCAGTTCTTC
TRBJ1-1 | . | once | TRBV30 | CAWSVDLTTEAFF | TGTGCCTGGAGTGTAGACTTAACTACTGAAGCTTTCTTT
TRBJ1-2 | TRBD1 | . | TRBV6-5 | CASSPGGYYGYTF | TGTGCCAGCAGTCCAGGGGGCTACTATGGCTACACCTTC
TRBJ1-5 | . | . | TRBV18 | CASSQTDSNQPQHF | TGTGCCAGCTCACAGACGGATAGCAATCAGCCCCAGCATTTT
TRBJ2-4 | . | . | TRBV30 | CALDLLAKNIQYF | TGTGCCTTGGATTTACTAGCCAAAAACATTCAGTACTTC